This T cell receptor beta chain emerged from a study of neurological immune-mediated disorders. TCRdb called the 5' RACE reads again in MiXCR, with one record for every CDR3 protein. The sample holds about 70,000 distinct CDR3 sequences, roughly 5% seen once. This clonotype was observed many times. CDR3 length equals 13 residues. Looked up from germline, CDR1 is SNHLY and CDR2 is FYNNEI. V lost 10 bases and J 7 bases, leaving 17 bases between the germline ends. The genes are TRBV2 and TRBJ2-1, with D possibly matching TRBD1 (5 bases). The TCR sequence derives from a human donor with multiple sclerosis. The donor label of this sample is uncertain. Sequencing input: PBMCs. The CDR3 is CATRAGSMNEQFF. The CDR3 DNA reads TGTGCCACCCGCGCAGGGTCCATGAATGAGCAGTTCTTC.